This record looks at one T cell receptor beta chain sequence and its context. Its recognized antigen is unknown. The record has no base qualities; no much larger clone is one base away. This specimen belongs to a study of PD-L1 blockade in urothelial cancer (dated by TCRdb to 2017 to 2019). Regarding the research as a whole: All patients started therapy in the mid-2010s and received atezolizumab 1,200 mg intravenously every 3 weeks. About 85% of the 29 patients were males with bladder-origin urothelial cancer, and about 65% of the roughly 30 reported a prior smoking history. An ECOG performance status of 0 or 1 was recorded for the patients, and 0 to 3 prior chemotherapy regimens had been received by the patients. Blood samples were analyzed at 3 weeks after treatment start (second dose) and at 6 weeks after treatment start. Blood samples gave median yields of approximately 130,000 T cells and tens of thousands of unique TCRs, along with a median clonality of 0.080. An exploratory multi-omic analysis was conducted of the somatic, immune and clinical correlates of response to PD-L1 blockade with atezolizumab in urothelial cancer. TCR sequencing covered pretreatment tumor samples and matched, serially collected peripheral blood taken before and after atezolizumab treatment. Progression-free survival longer than 6 months counted as durable clinical benefit, and TCR features were additionally tested against both progression-free and overall survival. In the same patients, pretreatment tumors underwent whole exome sequencing and RNA sequencing in addition to TCR sequencing. Durable clinical benefit was achieved by nine patients but not by the remaining 20. Twenty-nine patients had pretreatment blood TCR-seq, some 24 had at least one posttreatment blood collection, and some 24 had tumor TCR-seq. On the study overall, not on this receptor specifically: At 3 weeks after the start of treatment, tumor-associated TCR clones in peripheral blood had expanded more in patients with durable benefit (n of about 22, p = 0.022). Small sample size (n ≈ 29) and many exploratory analyses mean the results are intended to be hypothesis-generating. A pretreatment peripheral blood TCR clonality below the median was linked to improved progression-free and overall survival.

To estimate absolute template abundance from read counts, synthetic TCR analog templates were spiked into each PCR. The immunoSEQ assay used bias-controlled V and J gene primers to amplify TCRbeta CDR3 regions from genomic DNA. Sequencing of rearranged TCRbeta segments was done at approximately 20X coverage. As for how the authors treated the data: Sequencing errors were corrected by clustering, and CDR3s were annotated against IMGT so that V, D and J genes could be assigned. Out-of-frame and stop-codon sequences were excluded, and only productive TCRbeta rearrangements were used in downstream analyses. Clonality was computed as one minus Shannon entropy normalized by the log of the number of unique productive sequences. Fisher's exact test with Benjamini-Hochberg correction, at a threshold of adjusted p below 0.01, was used to find clones that differed between time points or between blood and tumor. This is the immuneACCESS table as TCRdb keeps it, with only in-frame sequences that have V and J called. A part of the clones is gone; compared with another copy, unresolved V genes explain less than half, and the rest is unexplained. D and trimming come from the DNA, and the V and J calls and clone size come from that table. The sample table records around 93,000 clones; 70% to 90% of these occur just once. Around 7.7% of the sample lies in the top ten.

The time point label, as the study defines it: peripheral blood 6 weeks after treatment start. The cohort included about 27 patients with locally advanced or metastatic urothelial carcinoma who were treated at Memorial Sloan Kettering on a trial protocol. Peripheral blood mononuclear cells were collected pretreatment and during treatment, at between 1 and 8 total time points per patient. The Qiagen DNeasy Blood extraction kit was used to purify genomic DNA from total PBMCs and from tumor samples. PBMCs were collected pretreatment and during treatment and were isolated and stored as previously described. The germline ends are 8 bases apart after V is trimmed by 5 bases and J by 3 bases. The CDR3 measures 12 amino acids from cysteine to phenylalanine. The kept DNA is CDR3 alone, 36 bases in frame from the first base. Via the germline V gene (reference sequence), CDR1 is SEHNR and CDR2 FQNEAQ.

The rearrangement joined TRBV7-9 to TRBJ2-7; the D gene is possibly TRBD1, with 5 bases matching. This sequence was found in a man aged 70 or older with urothelial cancer. The sequenced sample was PBMCs, obtained around atezolizumab (anti-PD-L1) treatment. In nucleotide form, the sequence is TGTGCCAGCAGCAGGGGCTTCTACGAGCAGTACTTC. This yields the protein CASSRGFYEQYF.